The entry that follows covers one T cell receptor beta chain sequence. The antigen remains unidentified. The junction does not match germline at one end; this may be a read error. The sample belongs to a study of cytomegalovirus exposure and HLA in healthy donors. Study outcomes and limitations: Reports state that TCR beta sequences accurately predicted most subjects' HLA-A and HLA-B alleles.

Researchers ran the PCR with 60 Vbeta and 13 Jbeta primers. The table came from immunoSEQ multiplex PCR; TCRdb's copy has only in-frame clones and leaves some out. The sample holds over 65,000 clones, about two thirds seen once. The sequenced material came from PBMCs. This clonotype originated in a woman in her 50s in good health and CMV-seropositive.

The CDR3 loop reads CSSSLDDSYSYEQYF. CDR3 nucleotides: TGTTCCAGCAGCTTAGATGACTCCTACTCCTACGAGCAGTACTTC. The V gene is TRBV7-9, the J gene TRBJ2-7; D not resolved. Germline V gives CDR1 SEHNR, CDR2 FQNEAQ (reference sequence). The length of the CDR3 is 15 residues. Full variable domain (outside the CDR3, taken from reference TRBV7-9 and TRBJ2-7): DTGVSQNPRHKITKRGQNVTFRCDPISEHNRLYWYRQTLGQGPEFLTYFQNEAQLEKSRLLSDRFSAERPKGSFSTLEIQRTEQGDSAMYLCSSSLDDSYSYEQYFGPGTRLTVT.